A single sample gave rise to the 27 T cell receptor beta chains below, sequenced in a study of T cells in Graves' hyperthyroidism and ophthalmopathy. Amplification of TCR beta CDR3 regions used RNA as the template. A set of HTBI primers served as the primers for a first-round RT-PCR of the TCR CDR3. TCRdb reprocessed the multiplex PCR reads with MiXCR, giving one entry per CDR3 protein. The table has some 560,000 distinct CDR3 sequences, 14% seen once. The sample consisted of blood. These receptors were collected from a woman between 35 and 50 years old with Graves' hyperthyroidism.

There are many counts of this clonotype. This sequence joins TRBV2 and TRBJ2-3; a weak D match, TRBD2 (5 bases). The CDR3 is 14 amino acids. Trimming cost V 7 bases and J 2 bases, with 13 bases left between them. The V gene's germline CDR1 is SNHLY and CDR2 FYNNEI. CDR3 protein: CASNLAGDTDTQYF. CDR3 in DNA: TGTGCCAGCAATCTGGCCGGGGACACAGATACGCAGTATTTT.

At least ten counts were recorded for this clonotype. The genes are TRBV20-1 and TRBJ1-6; no reliable D call. The CDR3 loop spans 15 amino acids. The germline V and J ends were trimmed by 3 bases and 9 bases, with 18 bases remaining between them. Germline V gene lookup returns CDR1 DFQATT and CDR2 SNEGSKA (reference sequence). The CDR3 protein is CSASMGGGYGSPLHF. The CDR3 DNA sequence: TGCAGTGCTAGTATGGGTGGCGGTTACGGTTCACCCCTCCACTTT.

This clonotype was seen a single time. The chain carries TRBV29-1 and TRBJ2-5; 7 bases agree with TRBD2. Trimming at V came to 5 bases and at J to 7 bases, leaving 4 bases not matched to a gene. CDR3 size: 11 residues. The germline V gene encodes CDR1 SQVTM and CDR2 ANQGSEA. The CDR3 DNA is TGCAGCGTTTGGGGGGGAGGGACCCAGTACTTC. Its protein product is CSVWGGGTQYF. The full variable domain, completed using reference TRBV29-1 and TRBJ2-5, is SAVISQKPSRDICQRGTSLTIQCQVDSQVTMMFWYRQQPGQSLTLIATANQGSEATYESGFVIDKFPISRPNLTFSTLTVSNMSPEDSSIYLCSVWGGGTQYFGPGTRLLVL.

This rearrangement joins TRBV3-1 to TRBJ2-5, with 10 bases matching TRBD2. The germline CDR1 and CDR2 sequences are LGHDT and YNNKEL (reference sequence). The CDR3 is 19 amino acids. The V segment lost 1 base and the J segment 1 base; nucleotides outside the gene matches: 12. In DNA form, the CDR3 reads TGTGCCAGCAGCCAAGGCGGTCCCCTAGCGGGAGTGATCCAAGAGACCCAGTACTTC. Its translation is CASSQGGPLAGVIQETQYF.

This clonotype came up many times. The chain combines TRBV10-3 with TRBJ2-7, with 7 positions matching TRBD2. CDR3 length: 14 residues. The V and J ends lost 5 bases and 0 bases, in that order; junction bases with no gene match: 4. In germline, CDR1 is ENHRY, CDR2 SYGVKD. CDR3 nucleotide sequence: TGTGCCATCAGTTTCGAGCGGGGCTCCTACGAGCAGTACTTC. Translating gives CAISFERGSYEQYF.

This clonotype was counted at least ten times. This rearrangement joins TRBV7-2 to TRBJ2-7; possibly TRBD2 for D (6 bases). The V end was cut by 4 bases, the J end by 6 bases, with 16 bases between. Germline loops: CDR1 SGHTA, CDR2 FQGNSA. The CDR3 loop spans 14 amino acids. CDR3 region: CASSSHEGRLEQYF. CDR3 bases: TGTGCCAGCAGCTCGCATGAGGGGAGGCTCGAGCAGTACTTC.

This clonotype was seen more than once but under ten times. The rearrangement joins TRBV20-1 to TRBJ2-6, with TRBD2 matching 9 bases. The germline V gene encodes CDR1 DFQATT and CDR2 SNEGSKA (reference sequence). This CDR3 is built from 15 residues. V lost 6 bases, J lost 0 bases, and 3 bases stayed unmatched. The chain's CDR3 is CSALSGSSGANVLTF. The CDR3 bases are TGCAGTGCCCTTAGCGGGAGCTCTGGGGCCAACGTCCTGACTTTC.

This clonotype was found many times. The rearrangement uses TRBV28 and TRBJ2-5; no clear D. The germline V and J ends were trimmed by 7 bases and 5 bases, with 17 bases remaining between them. This CDR3 spans 14 amino acids. CDR1 and CDR2 from the germline V gene are MDHEN and SYDVKM. In DNA, the CDR3 is TGTGCCAGCATCCCCGTGGGCGTGGGCGAGACCCAGTACTTC. This translates into CASIPVGVGETQYF.

This chain joins TRBV27 and TRBJ2-1; the D gene is possibly TRBD2 (7 bases). Trimming cost V 6 bases and J 7 bases, with 19 bases left between them. This CDR3 spans 15 amino acids. Germline V lookup: CDR1 MNHEY, CDR2 SMNVEV (reference sequence). CDR3 nucleotides: TGTGCCAGCAGCGGGGGCGGGAGATGGATGAATGAGCAGTTCTTC. It yields the protein CASSGGGRWMNEQFF.

This chain joins TRBV9 and TRBJ1-5, with a possible D match to TRBD1 (6 bases). The germline V gene has CDR1 SGDLS and CDR2 YYNGEE. V lost 5 bases to trimming and J lost 6 bases, with 15 bases between them. The CDR3 sequence is 14 residues long. In nucleotides, the CDR3 is TGTGCCAGCAGTGATACAGGGATTGGTCAGCCCCAGCATTTT. It translates to CASSDTGIGQPQHF.

The sample holds many counts of this clonotype. The J gene is TRBJ1-5, the V gene TRBV28; 8 nucleotides agree with TRBD1. This CDR3 comprises 15 residues. J was trimmed by 3 bases and V by 5 bases; bases with no gene match: 6. Germline CDR1 reads MDHEN; CDR2 reads SYDVKM. The CDR3 DNA is TGTGCCAGCAGTCCAGGGGGCTTAAACAATCAGCCCCAGCATTTT. Its protein is CASSPGGLNNQPQHF.

The rearrangement uses TRBV19 and TRBJ2-1, with TRBD1 matching over 7 bases. CDR1 and CDR2 from the germline V gene are LNHDA and SQIVND (reference sequence). V was pared by 6 bases and J by 0 bases, with 5 bases of the junction left unmatched. This CDR3 comprises 15 residues. The CDR3: CASSRQGASYNEQFF. The CDR3 DNA reads as TGTGCCAGTAGCAGACAGGGCGCCTCCTACAATGAGCAGTTCTTC. The complete variable domain, with remaining parts taken from reference TRBV19 and TRBJ2-1, reads DGGITQSPKYLFRKEGQNVTLSCEQNLNHDAMYWYRQDPGQGLRLIYYSQIVNDFQKGDIAEGYSVSREKKESFPLTVTSAQKNPTAFYLCASSRQGASYNEQFFGPGTRLTVL.

This clonotype showed up just a few times. The chain uses TRBV14 and TRBJ2-3, with 14 bases matching TRBD2. In germline, CDR1 is SGHDN, CDR2 FVKESK. The CDR3 runs to 22 residues. The trim removed 4 bases at V and 0 bases at J, leaving 18 bases unmatched. The CDR3 DNA reads TGTGCCAGCAGCCCCCCCGCCGGGACTAGCGGGAGAGTATGGGATAGCACAGATACGCAGTATTTT. Residues: CASSPPAGTSGRVWDSTDTQYF.

This clonotype showed up many times. The gene calls are TRBV7-2 and TRBJ1-2; 7 bases are shared with TRBD1. CDR1 SGHTA and CDR2 FQGNSA come from the germline V gene. The CDR3 extends over 13 amino acids. V was clipped by 1 base and J by 8 bases; unmatched bases: 4. The CDR3 DNA reads TGTGCCAGCAGCTTAGAGGGGGCGAGGGGCTACACCTTC. Protein product: CASSLEGARGYTF.

This clonotype was detected ten times or more. This rearrangement joins TRBV2 to TRBJ2-3; 7 positions agree with TRBD2. The germline V gene encodes CDR1 SNHLY and CDR2 FYNNEI. This CDR3 is 16 amino acids long. The V and J ends lost 6 bases and 4 bases, in that order; junction bases with no gene match: 13. Here the CDR3 reads CASSSGLVGRADTQYF. CDR3 DNA: TGTGCCAGCAGCAGTGGACTAGTAGGGCGCGCAGATACGCAGTATTTT.

The J gene is TRBJ2-2, the V gene TRBV28; D is possibly TRBD1 or TRBD2 (5 bases each). Germline V gene sequence: CDR1 MDHEN, CDR2 SYDVKM. V was clipped by 6 bases and J by 5 bases, with 16 bases between them. This CDR3 has 15 residues. The CDR3: CASSFNRGVTGELFF. In DNA, the CDR3 is TGTGCCAGCAGCTTTAATAGAGGGGTTACCGGGGAGCTGTTTTTT.

There are many counts of this clonotype. The rearrangement joins TRBV28 to TRBJ2-7; 9 bases match TRBD1. J lost 2 bases, V lost 3 bases, and 8 bases had no gene match. This CDR3 comprises 16 residues. Germline V gene sequence: CDR1 MDHEN, CDR2 SYDVKM. The CDR3 region is CASSFPVRDRAYEQYF. Written as DNA, the CDR3 is TGTGCCAGCAGTTTTCCCGTCCGGGACAGGGCCTACGAGCAGTACTTC.

This chain joins TRBV19 and TRBJ1-5, with 7 bases that match TRBD1. The CDR3 has 16 residues. Germline V gene data show CDR1 as LNHDA and CDR2 as SQIVND (reference sequence). J was trimmed by 0 bases and V by 4 bases; bases with no gene match: 6. DNA of the CDR3: TGTGCCAGTAGTACCAACAGACAGGGTAGCAATCAGCCCCAGCATTTT. Translated: CASSTNRQGSNQPQHF.

This clonotype was observed a single time. Because it lacks the conserved phenylalanine or tryptophan at the end, this CDR3 is likely a read error. This sequence joins TRBV25-1 and TRBJ2-2; 11 bases line up with TRBD1. The trim removed 6 bases at V and 7 bases at J, leaving 7 bases unmatched. The CDR3 runs 15 residues. Germline CDR1 and CDR2: MGHDK and SYGVNS. The CDR3: CASRRGQGAVGELFL. The CDR3 DNA sequence: TGTGCCAGCAGGAGAGGACAGGGGGCGGTCGGGGAGCTGTTTCTT.

A few counts support this clonotype. Just one base apart from a much larger clone, this may be a read error. This rearrangement joins TRBV12-3 or TRBV12-4 to TRBJ1-1; perhaps TRBD1 as D (6 bases). The CDR3 spans 14 residues. CDR3: CASSNREKGTEASF. In nucleotides, the CDR3 is TGTGCCAGCAGTAACAGGGAAAAAGGCACTGAAGCTTCCTTT.

This clonotype was seen at least ten times. The V call is TRBV10-1, the J call TRBJ2-7, with no clear D. V shed 0 bases and J shed 6 bases, with 12 bases lying between them. CDR1 WNHNN and CDR2 SYGVQD come from the germline V gene (reference sequence). The CDR3 sequence is 14 residues long. DNA for the CDR3: TGCGCCAGCAGTGAGTCGTTGGCTAGAGGCGAGCAGTACTTC. Its protein product is CASSESLARGEQYF.

This chain uses TRBV28 with TRBJ1-5; TRBD1 might be the D (6 bases). The V gene's germline CDR1 is MDHEN and CDR2 SYDVKM. Trimming took 6 bases from V and 3 from J, leaving 21 bases between them. The CDR3 is 17 residues long. This CDR3 reads CASSPGQSPIYNQPQHF. CDR3 bases: TGTGCCAGCAGCCCTGGACAGAGCCCTATCTACAATCAGCCCCAGCATTTT.

The chain joins TRBV6-1 to TRBJ2-7; 10 nucleotides line up with TRBD2. This CDR3 is built from 15 residues. Germline V gene sequence: CDR1 MNHNS, CDR2 SASEGT. With 6 bases clipped from V and 2 bases from J, the junction kept 7 bases outside the gene matches. The chain's CDR3 is CASSQSAGGPYEQYF. The CDR3 nucleotides read TGTGCCAGCAGCCAGTCAGCGGGAGGGCCCTACGAGCAGTACTTC.

This clonotype came up many times. The chain carries TRBV11-2 and TRBJ2-3, with TRBD1 matching 10 bases. V lost 6 bases, J lost 4 bases, and 10 bases stayed unmatched. The germline CDR1 and CDR2 sequences are SGHAT and FQNNGV. The CDR3 loop spans 16 amino acids. This CDR3 reads CASRETGTGAADTQYF. DNA for the CDR3: TGTGCCAGCAGGGAAACCGGGACAGGGGCCGCAGATACGCAGTATTTT.

This clonotype was detected ten times or more. The chain has TRBV18 and TRBJ2-3, with D perhaps matching TRBD1 (6 bases). The V gene's germline CDR1 is KGHSH and CDR2 LQKENI. The germline V and J ends were trimmed by 1 base and 1 base, with 9 bases remaining between them. This CDR3 is built from 15 residues. The CDR3 DNA reads TGTGCCAGCTCACCACAGGGGGACGGCACAGATACGCAGTATTTT. Protein product: CASSPQGDGTDTQYF.

V gene TRBV3-1 combines with J gene TRBJ1-6, with D uncertain. CDR1 is LGHDT, CDR2 YNNKEL, per germline (reference sequence). V shed 2 bases and J shed 7 bases, with 6 bases lying between them. The CDR3 extends over 13 amino acids. For the CDR3, the DNA is TGTGCCAGCAGCCAAAATCAAAATTCACCCCTCCACTTT. The encoded protein is CASSQNQNSPLHF.

This chain joins TRBV5-1 and TRBJ2-5; 15 positions agree with TRBD2. CDR1 is SGHRS and CDR2 is YFSETQ in the germline V gene. The CDR3 is 17 residues long. V gave up 3 bases and J gave up 2 bases; unmatched junction bases: 5. The CDR3 bases are TGCGCCAGCAGCTCGGGACTAGCGGGAGGCGGGCAAGAGACCCAGTACTTC. It yields the protein CASSSGLAGGGQETQYF.